These 4 T cell receptor beta chains were all obtained from the same sample, sequenced in a study of T cells expressing NK-cell markers. TCRdb reprocessed the 5' RACE reads; each CDR3 protein has one entry and no DNA is given. This sample's table has 400,000 or so distinct CDR3 sequences. Sequencing was performed on blood T cells: a sorted CD56 or NKG2C T cell subset, CD4+ or CD8+ T cells, or bulk PBMC T cells (not recorded which). These receptors all come from a woman between 45 and 65 years old in good health.

The chain combines TRBV11-3 with TRBJ2-1; TCRdb names TRBD2, which stays unverified in the absence of DNA. The CDR3 is 20 amino acids. Germline loops: CDR1 SGHNT, CDR2 YENEEA. This chain's CDR3 is CASSISKSIAGGAYRNEQFF.

The chain links TRBV29-1 to TRBJ1-1; the TRBD1 assignment by TCRdb is unverifiable without DNA. CDR3 length: 11 residues. In germline, CDR1 is SQVTM, CDR2 ANQGSEA. The CDR3 loop reads CSAAGQIEAFF.

The CDR3 protein is CASSPRLAGNVNEQFF. The V call is TRBV27, the J call TRBJ2-1; there is no DNA to check the TCRdb D call of TRBD2. This CDR3 comprises 16 residues. Germline V gene sequence: CDR1 MNHEY, CDR2 SMNVEV (reference sequence).

The chain is built from TRBV29-1 and TRBJ2-7; TCRdb picks TRBD2, but there is no DNA to check that call. This CDR3 has 14 residues. Germline V gene sequence: CDR1 SQVTM, CDR2 ANQGSEA. The CDR3 reads CSVLWEGVFYEQYF.